A single sample gave rise to the 8 T cell receptor beta chains below, sequenced in a study of B cell selection in AIRE deficiency. CD4+CD127+ cells were sorted as the conventional CD4 T cells. Assay used: immunoSEQ multiplex PCR; TCRdb lists only in-frame clones, some missing. In the table there are tens of thousands of clones, around 97% of which are singletons. Material: conventional CD4+ T cells sorted from PBMCs. The receptors were gathered from a human donor with AIRE deficiency.

The chain couples TRBV20-1 to TRBJ1-1; D remains unclear. Germline lookup yields CDR1 DFQATT and CDR2 SNEGSKA (reference sequence). The V and J ends lost 6 bases and 4 bases respectively, with 9 bases between them. The length of the CDR3 is 11 residues. The DNA of the CDR3 is TGCAGTGCCCTCGATTCCACTGAAGCTTTCTTT. Amino acids: CSALDSTEAFF.

This clone was detected only once. The chain has TRBV28 and TRBJ2-2, with D perhaps matching TRBD1 or TRBD2 (5 bases each). The CDR3 spans 14 residues. Deletions cut 7 bases from V and 10 bases from J, with 19 bases between. Per the germline V gene, CDR1 is MDHEN and CDR2 is SYDVKM. Here the CDR3 reads CASIPGTPPEELFF. For the CDR3, the DNA is TGTGCCAGCATTCCCGGGACCCCTCCGGAGGAGCTGTTTTTT.

This rearrangement joins TRBV6-1 to TRBJ2-7; no firm D call. CDR1 is MNHNS, CDR2 SASEGT, per germline. Trimming took 1 base from V and 2 from J, leaving 15 bases between them. The CDR3 runs to 16 residues. The CDR3 here is CASSEGHLGTTYEQYF. The CDR3 coding sequence is TGTGCCAGCAGTGAAGGACACCTAGGAACGACCTACGAGCAGTACTTC.

The V gene is TRBV7-9, the J gene TRBJ2-2; no clear D. This CDR3 region has 14 residues. V lost 3 bases, J lost 6 bases, and 11 bases lay in between. Germline CDR1 and CDR2: SEHNR and FQNEAQ (reference sequence). The CDR3 is CASSFDIWSGELFF. The CDR3 DNA follows: TGTGCCAGCAGCTTCGACATCTGGTCCGGGGAGCTGTTTTTT.

The chain has TRBV7-2 and TRBJ1-4, with 9 bases that match TRBD1. The CDR3 runs to 15 residues. The J segment lost 5 bases and the V segment lost 1 base, leaving 2 bases of the junction unmatched. Germline CDR1 and CDR2: SGHTA and FQGNSA. The CDR3 DNA follows: TGTGCCAGCAGCTTAGTAGGACAGGGGAATGAAAAACTGTTTTTT. Protein sequence: CASSLVGQGNEKLFF.

This chain joins TRBV7-5 and TRBJ2-5; the D segment call TRBD2 is taken from the table without a DNA check. TRBV7-5 constitutes a pseudogene. This CDR3 contains 16 residues. The CDR3 coding sequence is TGTGCCAGAAGCTTAGGGCTAGCGGGCCACCAAGAGACCCAGTACTTC. It specifies CARSLGLAGHQETQYF.

The chain joins TRBV11-3 to TRBJ1-3; D call uncertain. V shed 5 bases and J shed 1 base, with 15 bases lying between them. The CDR3 is 16 residues long. Germline V gene lookup returns CDR1 SGHNT and CDR2 YENEEA. The DNA of the CDR3 is TGTGCCAGCAGCCCCGGAGGATCCTCTTCTGGAAACACCATATATTTT. Encoded protein: CASSPGGSSSGNTIYF.

The CDR3 region is CASSLLAGGRGEQFF. DNA for the CDR3: TGTGCCAGCAGTTTACTGGCGGGAGGGCGAGGTGAGCAGTTCTTC. The chain combines TRBV27 with TRBJ2-1; 9 nucleotides align to TRBD2. In germline, CDR1 is MNHEY, CDR2 SMNVEV (reference sequence). This CDR3 is built from 15 residues. The V and J ends lost 2 bases and 9 bases, in that order; junction bases with no gene match: 8.